The T cell receptor beta chain described here comes from a study of T cells of healthy individuals. Unmatched junction bases numbered 17, after V lost 3 bases and J lost 0 bases. Germline V lookup: CDR1 MDHEN, CDR2 SYDVKM. This CDR3 has 21 residues. This clonotype was found many times. MiXCR, applied by TCRdb to the 5' RACE reads, yields one record per CDR3 protein. The sample gives approximately 89,000 distinct CDR3 sequences, 4% to 5.5% of which show up once; roughly 7.1% is in the top ten. This sequence joins TRBV28 and TRBJ2-1; 10 nucleotides align to TRBD2. This TCR derives from a female donor in good health. CDR3 protein: CASSFGSVGLAGASSYNEQFF. The CDR3 region has the DNA TGTGCCAGCAGTTTTGGGTCGGTAGGGCTAGCGGGAGCTAGCTCCTACAATGAGCAGTTCTTC.